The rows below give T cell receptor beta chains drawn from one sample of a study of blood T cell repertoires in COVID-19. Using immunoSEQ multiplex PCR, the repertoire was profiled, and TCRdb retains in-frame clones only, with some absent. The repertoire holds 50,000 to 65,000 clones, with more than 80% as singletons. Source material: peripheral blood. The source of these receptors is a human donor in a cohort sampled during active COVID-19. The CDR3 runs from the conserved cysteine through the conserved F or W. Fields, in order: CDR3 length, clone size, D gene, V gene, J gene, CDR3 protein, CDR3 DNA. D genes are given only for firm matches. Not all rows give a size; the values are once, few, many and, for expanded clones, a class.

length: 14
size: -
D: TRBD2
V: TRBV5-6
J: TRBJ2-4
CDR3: CASSLRTRRNIQYF
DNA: TGTGCCAGCAGCCTGAGGACTAGGAGGAACATTCAGTACTTC

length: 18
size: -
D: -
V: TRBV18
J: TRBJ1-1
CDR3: CASSPRPSDTGRGTEAFF
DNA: TGTGCCAGCTCACCCCGGCCCAGTGATACAGGGAGGGGGACTGAAGCTTTCTTT

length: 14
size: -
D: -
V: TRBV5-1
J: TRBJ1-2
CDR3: CASSLGQDNYGYTF
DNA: TGCGCCAGCAGCTTGGGACAGGATAACTATGGCTACACCTTC

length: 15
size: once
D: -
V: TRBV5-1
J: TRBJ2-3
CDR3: CASSLAPGRTDTQYF
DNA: TGCGCCAGCAGCTTGGCTCCAGGGCGCACAGATACGCAGTATTTT

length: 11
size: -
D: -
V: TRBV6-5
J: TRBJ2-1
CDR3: CASSYQAIQFF
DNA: TGTGCCAGCAGTTACCAGGCTATTCAGTTCTTC

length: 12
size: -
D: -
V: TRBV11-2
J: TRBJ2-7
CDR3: CASSLISYEQYF
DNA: TGTGCCAGCAGCTTAATCAGCTACGAGCAGTACTTC

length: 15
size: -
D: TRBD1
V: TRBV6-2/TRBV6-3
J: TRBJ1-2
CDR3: CASSPGTGGAYGYTF
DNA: TGTGCCAGCAGTCCCGGGACAGGGGGCGCCTATGGCTACACCTTC

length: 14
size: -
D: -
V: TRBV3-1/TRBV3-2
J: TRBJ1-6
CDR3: CASSQESRNSPLHF
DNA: TGTGCCAGCAGCCAAGAGAGTCGTAATTCACCCCTCCACTTT

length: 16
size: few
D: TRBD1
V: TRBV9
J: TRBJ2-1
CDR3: CASSSGQVSSYNEQFF
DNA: TGTGCCAGCAGCTCCGGACAGGTAAGCTCCTACAATGAGCAGTTCTTC

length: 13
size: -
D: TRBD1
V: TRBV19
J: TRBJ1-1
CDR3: CASSETGGTEAFF
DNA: TGTGCCAGTAGTGAAACAGGGGGCACTGAAGCTTTCTTT

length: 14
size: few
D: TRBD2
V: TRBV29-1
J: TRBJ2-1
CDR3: CSVVGLAGVGEQFF
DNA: TGCAGCGTTGTTGGACTAGCGGGAGTAGGTGAGCAGTTCTTC

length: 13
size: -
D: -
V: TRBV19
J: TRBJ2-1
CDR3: CASSISQNNEQFF
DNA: TGTGCCAGTAGTATTTCACAGAACAATGAGCAGTTCTTC

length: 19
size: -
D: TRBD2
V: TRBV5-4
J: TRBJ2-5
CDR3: CASSSRRSTSGMYQETQYF
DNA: TGTGCCAGCAGCTCACGGCGATCGACTAGCGGGATGTACCAAGAGACCCAGTACTTC

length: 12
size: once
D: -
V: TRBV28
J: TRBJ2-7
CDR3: CASSLGGAEQYF
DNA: TGTGCCAGCAGTTTAGGGGGGGCCGAGCAGTACTTC

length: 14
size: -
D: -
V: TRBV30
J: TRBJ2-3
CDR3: CAWDGMGAADTQYF
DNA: TGTGCCTGGGACGGGATGGGGGCCGCAGATACGCAGTATTTT

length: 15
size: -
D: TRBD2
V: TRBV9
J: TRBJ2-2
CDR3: CASSVGGLAPGELFF
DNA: TGTGCCAGCAGCGTAGGGGGACTAGCTCCCGGGGAGCTGTTTTTT

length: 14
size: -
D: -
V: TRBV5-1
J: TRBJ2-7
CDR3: CASSMSSETYEQYF
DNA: TGCGCCAGCAGTATGTCTAGCGAAACCTACGAGCAGTACTTC

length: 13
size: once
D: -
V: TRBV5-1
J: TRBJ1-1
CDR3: CASSLAATAEAFF
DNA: TGCGCCAGCAGCTTGGCCGCGACAGCTGAAGCTTTCTTT

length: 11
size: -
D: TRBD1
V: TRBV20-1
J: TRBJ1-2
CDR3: CSAMTGGGYTF
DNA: TGCAGTGCCATGACAGGGGGGGGCTACACCTTC

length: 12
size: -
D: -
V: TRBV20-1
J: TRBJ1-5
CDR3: CSASPGTQPQHF
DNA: TGCAGTGCTAGTCCGGGTACTCAGCCCCAGCATTTT

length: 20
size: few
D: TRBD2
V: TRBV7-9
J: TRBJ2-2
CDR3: CASSRYLIPGLAVNTGELFF
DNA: TGTGCCAGCAGCAGATACTTAATTCCGGGACTAGCGGTGAACACCGGGGAGCTGTTTTTT

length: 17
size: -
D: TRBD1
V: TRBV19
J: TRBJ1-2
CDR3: CASSPLGTELSNYGYTF
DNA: TGTGCCAGTAGTCCCCTCGGGACAGAACTTTCTAACTATGGCTACACCTTC